The 5 T cell receptor beta chains below all came from one sample that was sequenced in a study of T cell responses to AZD1222 COVID-19 vaccine. Assay: immunoSEQ multiplex PCR; the TCRdb copy retains only in-frame clones and omits some. The table has more than 60,000 clones, around 84% seen once; the top ten hold roughly 20%. Sequences were derived from peripheral blood, sampled on day 0 of AZD1222 vaccination. These receptors were collected from an adult in good health.

This clone was recorded a few times. J is TRBJ1-2 and V is TRBV29-1; D gene ambiguous. The CDR3 is 15 residues long. V dropped 3 bases and J dropped 0 bases, with 14 bases sitting between them. The germline V gene has CDR1 SQVTM and CDR2 ANQGSEA. The CDR3 DNA reads as TGCAGCGTTGATTCGGCAGGAGGTACTAACTATGGCTACACCTTC. Translating it yields CSVDSAGGTNYGYTF.

The V call is TRBV7-2, the J call TRBJ2-3; a possible D gene is TRBD1 (6 bases). The V and J ends lost 4 bases and 3 bases respectively, with 8 bases between them. The CDR3 contains 13 residues. Per the germline V gene, CDR1 is SGHTA and CDR2 is FQGNSA. CDR3 nucleotide sequence: TGTGCCAGCAGCTCAACAGGGACAGATACGCAGTATTTT. Its protein product is CASSSTGTDTQYF.

The chain uses TRBV7-2 and TRBJ2-6, with a weak D call TRBD1 (6 bases). There are 17 residues in the CDR3. The germline V and J ends were trimmed by 4 bases and 0 bases, with 13 bases remaining between them. The germline V gene has CDR1 SGHTA and CDR2 FQGNSA. The CDR3 loop reads CASSSGQGNSGANVLTF. The CDR3 nucleotides are TGTGCCAGCAGCTCGGGACAAGGAAACTCTGGGGCCAACGTCCTGACTTTC.

The rearrangement uses TRBV4-3 and TRBJ2-7, with D unresolved. This CDR3 has 15 residues. V gave up 0 bases and J gave up 4 bases, with 13 bases separating them. Germline V gives CDR1 LGHNA, CDR2 YSLEER. This chain's CDR3 is CASSQDPHPGYEQYF. In nucleotides, the CDR3 is TGCGCCAGCAGCCAAGATCCCCACCCCGGGTACGAGCAGTACTTC.

The CDR3 nucleotides read TGTGCCAGTAGTATAGGGGATGGGGGCAATCAGCCCCAGCATTTT. It yields the protein CASSIGDGGNQPQHF. The chain uses TRBV19 and TRBJ1-5; D gene unclear. CDR1 LNHDA and CDR2 SQIVND come from the germline V gene (reference sequence). The CDR3 is 15 amino acids. Trimming pared 1 base from V and 2 bases from J, leaving 9 bases between.